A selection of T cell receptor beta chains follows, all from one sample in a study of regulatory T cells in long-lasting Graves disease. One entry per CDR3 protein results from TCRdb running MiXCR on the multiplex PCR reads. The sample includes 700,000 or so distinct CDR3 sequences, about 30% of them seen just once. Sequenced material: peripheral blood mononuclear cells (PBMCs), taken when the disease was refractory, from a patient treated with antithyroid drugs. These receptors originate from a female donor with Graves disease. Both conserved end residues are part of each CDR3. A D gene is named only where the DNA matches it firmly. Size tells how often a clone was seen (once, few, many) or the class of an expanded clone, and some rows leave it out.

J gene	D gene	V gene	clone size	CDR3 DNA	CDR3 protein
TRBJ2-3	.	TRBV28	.	TGTGCCAGCAGTTCTAGGAATCCAGATACGCAGTATTTT	CASSSRNPDTQYF
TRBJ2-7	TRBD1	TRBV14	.	TGTGCCAGCAGTCAGCAGACAGGGGGCTACGAGCAGTACTTC	CASSQQTGGYEQYF
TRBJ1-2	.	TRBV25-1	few	TGTGCCAGCAGTGAACCGGGTAGGGTTTATGGCTACACCTTC	CASSEPGRVYGYTF
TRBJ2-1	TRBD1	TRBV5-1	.	TGCGCCAGCAGCTTGGTTTCGGGGACAGGGAGCTACAATGAGCAGTTCTTC	CASSLVSGTGSYNEQFF
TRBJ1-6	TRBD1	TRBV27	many	TGTGCCAGCAGCCAGACAGGGCTCAATTCACCCCTCCACTTT	CASSQTGLNSPLHF
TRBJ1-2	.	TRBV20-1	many	TGCAGTGCTACAGACAGCTATGGCTACACCTTC	CSATDSYGYTF
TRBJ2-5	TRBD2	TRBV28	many	TGTGCCAGCAGTAGGGCGGGAGGGCCAGAGACCCAGTACTTC	CASSRAGGPETQYF
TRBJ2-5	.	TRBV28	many	TGTGCCAGCAGTTTAATCGGTTTAGCCGAGACCCAGTACTTC	CASSLIGLAETQYF
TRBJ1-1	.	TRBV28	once	TGTGCCAGCAGTTACGGCCAGGAAGTTTTCTTT	CASSYGQEVFF
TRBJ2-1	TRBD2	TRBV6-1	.	TGTGCCAGCACTCCCCAGGGACTATCTTCCAATGAGCAGTTCTTC	CASTPQGLSSNEQFF
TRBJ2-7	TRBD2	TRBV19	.	TGTGCCAGTAGTGCAGCTAGCGGGAGGAGCTACGAGCAGTACTTC	CASSAASGRSYEQYF